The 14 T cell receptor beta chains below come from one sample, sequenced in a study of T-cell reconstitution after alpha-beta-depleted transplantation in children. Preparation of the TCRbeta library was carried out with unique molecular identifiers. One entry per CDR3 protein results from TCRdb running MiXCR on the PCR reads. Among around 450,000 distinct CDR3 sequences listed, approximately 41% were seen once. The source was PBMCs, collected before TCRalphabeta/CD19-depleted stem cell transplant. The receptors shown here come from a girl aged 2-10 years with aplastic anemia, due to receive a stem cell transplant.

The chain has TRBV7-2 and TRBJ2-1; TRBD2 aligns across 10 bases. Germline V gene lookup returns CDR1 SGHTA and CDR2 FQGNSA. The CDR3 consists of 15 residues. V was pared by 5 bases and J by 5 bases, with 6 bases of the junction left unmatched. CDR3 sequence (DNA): TGTGCCAGCAGCGTTAGCGGGAGGTCGGACAATGAGCAGTTCTTC. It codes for CASSVSGRSDNEQFF. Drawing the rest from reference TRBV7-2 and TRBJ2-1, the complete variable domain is GAGVSQSPSNKVTEKGKDVELRCDPISGHTALYWYRQSLGQGLEFLIYFQGNSAPDKSGLPSDRFSAERTGGSVSTLTIQRTQQEDSAVYLCASSVSGRSDNEQFFGPGTRLTVL.

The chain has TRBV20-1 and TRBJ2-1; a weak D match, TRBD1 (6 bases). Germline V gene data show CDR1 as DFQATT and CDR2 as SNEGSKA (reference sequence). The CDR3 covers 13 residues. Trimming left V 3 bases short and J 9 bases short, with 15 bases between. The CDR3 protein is CSARADLGGEQFF. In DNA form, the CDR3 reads TGCAGTGCTAGGGCCGATCTAGGGGGTGAGCAGTTCTTC.

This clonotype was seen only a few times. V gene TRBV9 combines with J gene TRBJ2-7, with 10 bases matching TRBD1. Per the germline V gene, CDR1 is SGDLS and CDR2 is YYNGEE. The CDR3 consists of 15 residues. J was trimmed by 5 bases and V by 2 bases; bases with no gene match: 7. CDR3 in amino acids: CASSVRDRGWDEQYF. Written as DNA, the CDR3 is TGTGCCAGCAGCGTCAGGGACAGGGGCTGGGACGAGCAGTACTTC.

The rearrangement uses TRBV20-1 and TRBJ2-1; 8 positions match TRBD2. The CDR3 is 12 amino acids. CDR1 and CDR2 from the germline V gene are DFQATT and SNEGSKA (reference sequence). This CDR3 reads CRAGLDYNEQFF. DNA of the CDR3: TGCAGGGCGGGACTAGACTACAATGAGCAGTTCTTC.

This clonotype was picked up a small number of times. The CDR3 region is CASSYSGLGGYEQYF. The CDR3 bases are TGTGCCAGCAGTTACTCGGGGCTCGGGGGCTACGAGCAGTACTTC. The V call is TRBV6-5, the J call TRBJ2-7, with D tentatively TRBD2 (6 bases). V was clipped by 0 bases and J by 3 bases, with 12 bases between them. The CDR3 spans 15 residues. The germline CDR1 and CDR2 sequences are MNHEY and SVGAGI.

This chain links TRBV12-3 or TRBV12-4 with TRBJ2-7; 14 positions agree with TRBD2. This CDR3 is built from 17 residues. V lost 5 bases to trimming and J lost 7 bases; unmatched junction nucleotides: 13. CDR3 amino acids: CASSPNAGLAGVGEQYF. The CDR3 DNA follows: TGTGCCAGCAGTCCTAACGCGGGACTAGCGGGGGTAGGAGAGCAGTACTTC.

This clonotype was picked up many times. The CDR3 DNA reads TGTGCCAGCAGCTTAGTAGCTCAGGAGGGTTCACCCCTCCACTTT. Protein product: CASSLVAQEGSPLHF. The chain is built from TRBV11-2 and TRBJ1-6; D uncertain. This CDR3 is built from 15 residues. The V end lost 1 base, the J end lost 9 bases, and 13 bases lay between the germline ends. The V gene's germline CDR1 is SGHAT and CDR2 FQNNGV. The whole variable domain, filled in from reference TRBV11-2 and TRBJ1-6, reads EAGVAQSPRYKIIEKRQSVAFWCNPISGHATLYWYQQILGQGPKLLIQFQNNGVVDDSQLPKDRFSAERLKGVDSTLKIQPAKLEDSAVYLCASSLVAQEGSPLHFGNGTRLTVT.

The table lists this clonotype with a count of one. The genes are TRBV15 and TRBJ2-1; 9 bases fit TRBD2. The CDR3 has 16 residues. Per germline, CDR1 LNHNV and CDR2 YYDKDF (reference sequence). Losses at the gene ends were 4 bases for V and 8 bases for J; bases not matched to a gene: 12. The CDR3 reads CATSNPSGRIFHEQFF. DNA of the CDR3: TGTGCCACCAGCAACCCGAGCGGGAGGATTTTTCATGAGCAGTTCTTC.

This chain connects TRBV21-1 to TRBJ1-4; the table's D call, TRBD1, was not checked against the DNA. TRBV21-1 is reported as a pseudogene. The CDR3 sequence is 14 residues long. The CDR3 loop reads CASSKKGGRRKLFF. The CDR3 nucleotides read TGTGCCAGCAGCAAAAAGGGGGGACGGCGGAAACTGTTTTTT.

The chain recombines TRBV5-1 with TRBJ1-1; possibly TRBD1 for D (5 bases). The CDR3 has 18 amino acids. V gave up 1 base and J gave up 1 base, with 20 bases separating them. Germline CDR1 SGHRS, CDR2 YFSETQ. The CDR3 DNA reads TGCGCCAGCAGCTTGAGGGGCCGGGGCGCCGCGTCGAACACTGAAGCTTTCTTT. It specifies CASSLRGRGAASNTEAFF.

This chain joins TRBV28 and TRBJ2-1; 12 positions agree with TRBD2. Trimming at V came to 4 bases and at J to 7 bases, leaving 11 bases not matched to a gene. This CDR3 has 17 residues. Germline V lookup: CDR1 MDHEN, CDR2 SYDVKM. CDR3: CASSSTTSGRYKNEQFF. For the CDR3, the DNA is TGTGCCAGCAGTTCCACGACTAGCGGGAGATATAAGAATGAGCAGTTCTTC.

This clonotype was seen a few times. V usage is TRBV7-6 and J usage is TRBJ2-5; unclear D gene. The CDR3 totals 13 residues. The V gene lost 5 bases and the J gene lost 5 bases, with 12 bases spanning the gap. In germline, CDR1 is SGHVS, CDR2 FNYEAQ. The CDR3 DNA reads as TGTGCCAGCAGCCGCGACCAGGTGGAGACCCAGTACTTC. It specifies CASSRDQVETQYF. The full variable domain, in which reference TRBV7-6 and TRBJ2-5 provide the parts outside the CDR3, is GAGVSQSPRYKVTKRGQDVALRCDPISGHVSLYWYRQALGQGPEFLTYFNYEAQQDKSGLPNDRFSAERPEGSISTLTIQRTEQRDSAMYRCASSRDQVETQYFGPGTRLLVL.

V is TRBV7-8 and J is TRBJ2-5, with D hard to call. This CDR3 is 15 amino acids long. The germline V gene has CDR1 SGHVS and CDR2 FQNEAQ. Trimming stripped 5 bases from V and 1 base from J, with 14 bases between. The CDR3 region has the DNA TGTGCCAGCAGCCTAGGTAGCCAGATCCAAGAGACCCAGTACTTC. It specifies CASSLGSQIQETQYF.

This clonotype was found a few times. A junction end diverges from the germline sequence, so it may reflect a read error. CDR3 sequence reads: CASSLGQLFNDKLFF. CDR3 nucleotides: TGTGCCAGCAGCTTAGGACAGCTGTTTAATGACAAACTGTTTTTT. The chain couples TRBV7-2 to TRBJ1-4, with a possible D match to TRBD1 (5 bases). Germline V gives CDR1 SGHTA, CDR2 FQGNSA. CDR3 length: 15 amino acids.